These T cell receptor beta chains were read from a single sample in a study of molecular identifiers for immune sequencing clone quantification. TCRdb re-derived calls from the PCR reads in MiXCR, one entry per CDR3 protein. Of roughly 630,000 distinct CDR3 sequences in the sample, about 25% are singletons; the top ten hold about 0.84%. The sequenced sample was naive CD8+ T cells from blood, with Jurkat cell RNA spiked in. The receptors shown here come from a human donor in good health. Some libraries in this study had Jurkat cell RNA spiked in. CDR3s include the opening cysteine and the closing phenylalanine or tryptophan. D genes are given only for firm matches. Not all rows give a size; the values are once, few, many and, for expanded clones, a class.

size: few
V: TRBV12-3/TRBV12-4
length: 17
D: NA
J: TRBJ1-4
DNA: TGTGCCAGCAGTTCCTATCTGGGGGGGGACAAGCATGAAAAACTGTTTTTT
CDR3: CASSSYLGGDKHEKLFF

size: NA
V: TRBV4-1
length: 18
D: NA
J: TRBJ2-3
DNA: TGCGCCAGCAGCCAAGATAGTGGGGTCGTTTTCCCCACAGATACGCAGTATTTT
CDR3: CASSQDSGVVFPTDTQYF

size: many
V: TRBV9
length: 14
D: NA
J: TRBJ2-7
DNA: TGTGCCAGCAGCCCGCGGGGAGGCTACTACGAGCAGTACTTC
CDR3: CASSPRGGYYEQYF

size: NA
V: TRBV5-3
length: 14
D: NA
J: TRBJ1-6
DNA: TGTGCCAGCAGCTTGACAAGGGGCGGATCACCCCTCCACTTT
CDR3: CASSLTRGGSPLHF

size: many
V: TRBV12-3/TRBV12-4
length: 12
D: NA
J: TRBJ1-1
DNA: TGTGCCAGCAGCCCCTTTGGGATTGAAGCTTTCTTT
CDR3: CASSPFGIEAFF

size: NA
V: TRBV28
length: 12
D: NA
J: TRBJ2-4
DNA: TGTGCCAGCAGTCCGCGGGAAACACGGGCAGACTTC
CDR3: CASSPRETRADF

size: NA
V: TRBV25-1
length: 15
D: NA
J: TRBJ2-7
DNA: TGTGCCAGCAGGTCAGTCGTGGGTCTGTTCTACGAGCAGTACTTC
CDR3: CASRSVVGLFYEQYF

size: NA
V: TRBV29-1
length: 18
D: TRBD2
J: TRBJ2-2
DNA: TGCAGCGCACTTTATACGCTAGCGGGAGCCAAGAACACCGGGGGGCTGTTTTTT
CDR3: CSALYTLAGAKNTGGLFF

size: NA
V: TRBV6-5
length: 12
D: TRBD2
J: TRBJ2-7
DNA: TGTGCCAGCAGCCCCCACCGCCCTAGCGGGTGTTTC
CDR3: CASSPHRPSGCF

size: many
V: TRBV27
length: 15
D: TRBD2
J: TRBJ2-3
DNA: TGTGCCAGCAGCAGACTAGCGGGCCGCACAGATACGCAGTATTTT
CDR3: CASSRLAGRTDTQYF

size: many
V: TRBV27
length: 14
D: NA
J: TRBJ2-3
DNA: TGTGCCAGCAGCCGGACGATCCAGGGAGATACGCAGTATTTT
CDR3: CASSRTIQGDTQYF

size: NA
V: TRBV29-1
length: 11
D: NA
J: TRBJ1-4
DNA: TGCAGCGTTAGCTTAAGCGAATGCCTGTTTTTT
CDR3: CSVSLSECLFF

size: few
V: TRBV27
length: 13
D: NA
J: TRBJ1-1
DNA: TGTGCCAGCACCATTCTGGGGGGCACTGAAGCTTTCTTT
CDR3: CASTILGGTEAFF

size: few
V: TRBV7-9
length: 14
D: NA
J: TRBJ2-2
DNA: TGTGCCAGCAGCTTAGCGTATAACCCCGGGGAGCTGTTTTTT
CDR3: CASSLAYNPGELFF

size: few
V: TRBV5-1
length: 16
D: NA
J: TRBJ2-3
DNA: TGCGCCAGCAGCTTGACGAGAAAAAGTAGCACAGATACGCAGTATTTT
CDR3: CASSLTRKSSTDTQYF

size: NA
V: TRBV7-9
length: 15
D: NA
J: TRBJ2-1
DNA: TGTGCCAGCAGCTTAATAGGGTATGACTACAATGAGCAGTTCTTC
CDR3: CASSLIGYDYNEQFF

size: many
V: TRBV9
length: 15
D: NA
J: TRBJ2-2
DNA: TGTGCCAGCAGCGTAGGTGGAGGCGGGGCCGGGGAGCTGTTTTTT
CDR3: CASSVGGGGAGELFF

size: NA
V: TRBV4-1
length: 18
D: NA
J: TRBJ1-6
DNA: TGCGCCAGCAGCCAAGATCCCGGGTCGATGTCCTATAATTCACCCCTCCACTTT
CDR3: CASSQDPGSMSYNSPLHF

size: few
V: TRBV4-3
length: 16
D: NA
J: TRBJ2-7
DNA: TGCGCCAGCAGCCAAGATGTCGGGAAAGGAGGACAGGAGCAGTACTTC
CDR3: CASSQDVGKGGQEQYF

size: many
V: TRBV20-1
length: 14
D: NA
J: TRBJ2-3
DNA: TGCAGTGCTAGAGATTTGGAAGGGTTAGATACGCAGTATTTT
CDR3: CSARDLEGLDTQYF

size: NA
V: TRBV4-1
length: 15
D: TRBD2
J: TRBJ2-7
DNA: TGCGCCAGCAGCCCCCAGCCGGGCGGGGGGTACGAGCAGTACTTC
CDR3: CASSPQPGGGYEQYF

size: few
V: TRBV9
length: 16
D: NA
J: TRBJ2-5
DNA: TGTGCCAGCAGCGGATGGCCGACGGGACCGCAAGAGACCCAGTACTTC
CDR3: CASSGWPTGPQETQYF

size: few
V: TRBV19
length: 15
D: NA
J: TRBJ2-5
DNA: TGTGCCAGTAGAGGTCTAGACTTTCCGAGGGAGACCCAGTACTTC
CDR3: CASRGLDFPRETQYF

size: many
V: TRBV5-4
length: 15
D: TRBD1
J: TRBJ1-2
DNA: TGTGCCAGCAGCACGCCGGGACAGGGCTCCTATGGCTACACCTTC
CDR3: CASSTPGQGSYGYTF

size: few
V: TRBV20-1
length: 17
D: TRBD2
J: TRBJ2-1
DNA: TGCAGTGCTAGAGAAGGGACTAGCGGGAGTTTGGACAATGAGCAGTTCTTC
CDR3: CSAREGTSGSLDNEQFF

size: NA
V: TRBV10-3
length: 13
D: NA
J: TRBJ2-5
DNA: TGTGCCATCAGACCGGGACCCCAAGAGACCCAGTACTTC
CDR3: CAIRPGPQETQYF

size: few
V: TRBV15
length: 15
D: NA
J: TRBJ2-5
DNA: TGTGCCACCAGCAGAGATTGGAGCGGATGGGAGACCCAGTACTTC
CDR3: CATSRDWSGWETQYF

size: few
V: TRBV27
length: 16
D: TRBD2
J: TRBJ2-1
DNA: TGTGCCAGCAGTTTATCGGCGGGGGGGCTTTATAATGAGCAGTTCTTC
CDR3: CASSLSAGGLYNEQFF

size: few
V: TRBV4-1
length: 13
D: NA
J: TRBJ1-1
DNA: TGCGCCAGCAGCCCATCCCGTCACACTGAAGCTTTCTTT
CDR3: CASSPSRHTEAFF

size: NA
V: TRBV4-3
length: 16
D: NA
J: TRBJ1-1
DNA: TGCGCCAGCAGCCGATCTGGAAGACATCTGAACACTGAAGCTTTCTTT
CDR3: CASSRSGRHLNTEAFF

size: NA
V: TRBV27
length: 15
D: NA
J: TRBJ2-1
DNA: TGTGCCAGCAGTCCCCTTGGTGGGAGGGACAAAGAGCAGTTCTTC
CDR3: CASSPLGGRDKEQFF

size: few
V: TRBV5-1
length: 16
D: TRBD1
J: TRBJ2-1
DNA: TGCGCCAGCAGCTTTCGTGCTGGGACAGTATACAATGAGCAGTTCTTC
CDR3: CASSFRAGTVYNEQFF

size: NA
V: TRBV5-1
length: 14
D: TRBD1
J: TRBJ1-6
DNA: TGCGCCACCAGTTCGGGACAGTCTAATTCACCCCTCCACTTT
CDR3: CATSSGQSNSPLHF

size: NA
V: TRBV30
length: 14
D: NA
J: TRBJ2-3
DNA: TGTGCCTGGAGTTATAGCAGCCGGCCAGATACGCAGTATTTT
CDR3: CAWSYSSRPDTQYF

size: many
V: TRBV28
length: 17
D: TRBD2
J: TRBJ2-5
DNA: TGTGCCAGCAGTGGCAGGGAGGGACTAGCGGGGCCAGAGACCCAGTACTTC
CDR3: CASSGREGLAGPETQYF

size: NA
V: TRBV12-3/TRBV12-4
length: 15
D: NA
J: TRBJ1-5
DNA: TGTGCCAGCAGCCAGGGGACGGAAGGCAATCAGCCCCAGCATTTT
CDR3: CASSQGTEGNQPQHF

size: few
V: TRBV28
length: 15
D: NA
J: TRBJ2-2
DNA: TGTGCCAGCAGTTTGAGGGGGTTGAGAACCGGGGAGCTGTTTTTT
CDR3: CASSLRGLRTGELFF

size: NA
V: TRBV30
length: 15
D: NA
J: TRBJ2-1
DNA: TGTGCCTTTGACCCCCCTCGGATGGCTTACAATGAGCAGTTCTTC
CDR3: CAFDPPRMAYNEQFF

size: NA
V: TRBV19
length: 17
D: NA
J: TRBJ2-1
DNA: TGTGCCAGTAGTATAGACCCACAGGCCCCCGCCTACAATGAGCAGTTCTTC
CDR3: CASSIDPQAPAYNEQFF

size: NA
V: TRBV9
length: 17
D: NA
J: TRBJ1-2
DNA: TGTGCCAGCAGCTCTCTGCCGGGACCAGACCCAATCTATGGCTACACCTTC
CDR3: CASSSLPGPDPIYGYTF

size: NA
V: TRBV9
length: 18
D: TRBD2
J: TRBJ2-5
DNA: TGTGCCAGCAGCCACGTCGGGACTAGCGGGAGTTTGGCAGAGACCCAGTACTTC
CDR3: CASSHVGTSGSLAETQYF

size: few
V: TRBV7-9
length: 17
D: TRBD2
J: TRBJ2-1
DNA: TGTGCCAGCAGCATAACTAGCGGGGCGGGGTCCTACAATGAGCAGTTCTTC
CDR3: CASSITSGAGSYNEQFF

size: NA
V: TRBV29-1
length: 14
D: NA
J: TRBJ1-1
DNA: TGCAGCGCAGAGGGGGGCAGCTTGAACACTGAAGCTTTCTTT
CDR3: CSAEGGSLNTEAFF

size: few
V: TRBV20-1
length: 14
D: NA
J: TRBJ1-1
DNA: TGCAGTGCTAGAGACTTATTCGACTACACTGAAGCTTTCTTT
CDR3: CSARDLFDYTEAFF

size: many
V: TRBV11-3
length: 15
D: TRBD2
J: TRBJ2-1
DNA: TGTGCCAGCAGCCATCGACTAGCGGGAGGCGATGAGCAGTTCTTC
CDR3: CASSHRLAGGDEQFF

size: NA
V: TRBV13
length: 16
D: NA
J: TRBJ2-2
DNA: TGTGCCAGCAGCTTAGAGGTAGCCGTGCCCACCGGGGAGCTGTTTTTT
CDR3: CASSLEVAVPTGELFF

size: few
V: TRBV10-3
length: 13
D: NA
J: TRBJ1-6
DNA: TGTGCCATCAGTGAACAGTACAATTCACCCCTCCACTTT
CDR3: CAISEQYNSPLHF

size: few
V: TRBV4-1
length: 15
D: NA
J: TRBJ2-5
DNA: TGCGCCAGCAGCCAAGATGCAGGGTCCCTGGAGACCCAGTACTTC
CDR3: CASSQDAGSLETQYF

size: NA
V: TRBV7-6
length: 18
D: TRBD1
J: TRBJ2-1
DNA: TGTGCCAGCAGCTCCAACCATCCTACAGGGGCTACGGGGAATGAGCAGTTCTTC
CDR3: CASSSNHPTGATGNEQFF

size: few
V: TRBV3-1
length: 17
D: TRBD1
J: TRBJ2-3
DNA: TGTGCCAGCAGCCAAGGGGACAGGGGCCCACTAGGGGATACGCAGTATTTT
CDR3: CASSQGDRGPLGDTQYF

size: few
V: TRBV5-6
length: 15
D: NA
J: TRBJ1-1
DNA: TGTGCCAGCAGCTGGGGGACCCCATTGGGCACTGAAGCTTTCTTT
CDR3: CASSWGTPLGTEAFF

size: few
V: TRBV19
length: 15
D: NA
J: TRBJ1-2
DNA: TGTGCCAGTACGGAGGCCCCCGGACACCTTTATGGCTACACCTTC
CDR3: CASTEAPGHLYGYTF

size: once
V: TRBV5-6
length: 13
D: TRBD1
J: TRBJ2-3
DNA: TGTGCCGGCAGCTTGGGTGGACAGGGGGACTCCAATTTT
CDR3: CAGSLGGQGDSNF

size: NA
V: TRBV20-1
length: 15
D: TRBD2
J: TRBJ2-7
DNA: TGCAGTGCTAGAGATCCCCTAGCGGGATCCTACGTGCAATACTTC
CDR3: CSARDPLAGSYVQYF